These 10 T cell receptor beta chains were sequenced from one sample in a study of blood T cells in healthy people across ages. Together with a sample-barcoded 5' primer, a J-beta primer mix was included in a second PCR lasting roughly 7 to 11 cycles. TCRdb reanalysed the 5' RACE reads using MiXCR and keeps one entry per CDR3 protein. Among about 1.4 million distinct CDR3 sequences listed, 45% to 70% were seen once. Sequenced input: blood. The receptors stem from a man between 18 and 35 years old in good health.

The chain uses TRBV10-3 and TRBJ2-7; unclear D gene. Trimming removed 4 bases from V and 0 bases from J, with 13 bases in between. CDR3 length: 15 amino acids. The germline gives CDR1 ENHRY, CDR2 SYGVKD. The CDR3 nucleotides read TGTGCCATCAGTGCGTCGGCCAGAAGCTCCTACGAGCAGTACTTC. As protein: CAISASARSSYEQYF.

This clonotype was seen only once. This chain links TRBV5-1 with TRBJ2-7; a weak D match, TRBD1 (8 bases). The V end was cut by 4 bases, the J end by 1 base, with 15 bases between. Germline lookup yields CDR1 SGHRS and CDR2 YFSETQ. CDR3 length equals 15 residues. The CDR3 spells CASSITGGGSYEQYF. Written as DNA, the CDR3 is TGCGCCAGCAGCATAACAGGGGGAGGGTCCTACGAGCAGTACTTC.

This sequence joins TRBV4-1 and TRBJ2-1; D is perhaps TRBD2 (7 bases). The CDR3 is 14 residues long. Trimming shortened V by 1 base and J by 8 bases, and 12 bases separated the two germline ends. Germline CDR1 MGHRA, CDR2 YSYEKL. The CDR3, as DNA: TGCGCCAGCAGCCAAGGTGGGGGGGCCGATGAGCAGTTCTTC. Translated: CASSQGGGADEQFF.

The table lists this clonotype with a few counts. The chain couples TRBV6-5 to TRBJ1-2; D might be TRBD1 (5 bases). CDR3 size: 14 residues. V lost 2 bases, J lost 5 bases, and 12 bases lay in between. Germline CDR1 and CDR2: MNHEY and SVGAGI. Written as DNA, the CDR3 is TGTGCCAGCAGTTACCGGGACCCTACTTATGGCTACACCTTC. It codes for CASSYRDPTYGYTF.

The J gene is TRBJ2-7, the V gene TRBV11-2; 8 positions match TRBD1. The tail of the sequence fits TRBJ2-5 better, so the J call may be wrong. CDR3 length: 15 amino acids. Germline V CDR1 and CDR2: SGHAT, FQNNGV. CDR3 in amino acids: CASSFRGQAQETQYF. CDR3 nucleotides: TGTGCCAGCAGCTTTAGGGGACAGGCACAAGAGACCCAGTACTTC.

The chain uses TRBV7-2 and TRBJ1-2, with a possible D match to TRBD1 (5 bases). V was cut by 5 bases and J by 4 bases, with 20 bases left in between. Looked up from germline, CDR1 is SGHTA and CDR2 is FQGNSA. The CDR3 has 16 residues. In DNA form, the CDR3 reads TGTGCCAGCAGCCATCCCACGGTATCCAGGGCCTATGGCTACACCTTC. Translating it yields CASSHPTVSRAYGYTF.

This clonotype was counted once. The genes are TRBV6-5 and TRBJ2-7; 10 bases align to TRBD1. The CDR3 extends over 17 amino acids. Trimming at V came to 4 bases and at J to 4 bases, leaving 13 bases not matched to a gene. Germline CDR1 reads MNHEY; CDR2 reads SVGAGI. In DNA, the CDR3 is TGTGCCAGCAGTTCTTACGAGCCGGACAGGGGGATATACGAGCAGTACTTC. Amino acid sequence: CASSSYEPDRGIYEQYF.

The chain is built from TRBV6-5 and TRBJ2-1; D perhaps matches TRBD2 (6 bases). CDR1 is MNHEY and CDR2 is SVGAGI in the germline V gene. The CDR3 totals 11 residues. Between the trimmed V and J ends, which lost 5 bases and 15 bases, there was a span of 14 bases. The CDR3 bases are TGTGCCAGCAGTCTGGGGGGTAGTCTGTTCTTC. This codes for CASSLGGSLFF.

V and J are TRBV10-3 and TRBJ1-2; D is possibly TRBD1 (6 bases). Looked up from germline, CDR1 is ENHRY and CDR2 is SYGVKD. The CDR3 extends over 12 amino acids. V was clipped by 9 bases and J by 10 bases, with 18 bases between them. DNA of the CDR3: TGTGCCATTAGCCCAAATCAGGGGCCCTACACCTTC. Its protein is CAISPNQGPYTF.

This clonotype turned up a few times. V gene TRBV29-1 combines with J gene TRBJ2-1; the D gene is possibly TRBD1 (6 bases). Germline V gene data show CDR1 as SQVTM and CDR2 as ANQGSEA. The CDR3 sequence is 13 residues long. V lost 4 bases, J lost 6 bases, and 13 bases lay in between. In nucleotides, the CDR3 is TGCAGCGTTGTGTATCAGGGGCCCAATGAGCAGTTCTTC. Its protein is CSVVYQGPNEQFF.